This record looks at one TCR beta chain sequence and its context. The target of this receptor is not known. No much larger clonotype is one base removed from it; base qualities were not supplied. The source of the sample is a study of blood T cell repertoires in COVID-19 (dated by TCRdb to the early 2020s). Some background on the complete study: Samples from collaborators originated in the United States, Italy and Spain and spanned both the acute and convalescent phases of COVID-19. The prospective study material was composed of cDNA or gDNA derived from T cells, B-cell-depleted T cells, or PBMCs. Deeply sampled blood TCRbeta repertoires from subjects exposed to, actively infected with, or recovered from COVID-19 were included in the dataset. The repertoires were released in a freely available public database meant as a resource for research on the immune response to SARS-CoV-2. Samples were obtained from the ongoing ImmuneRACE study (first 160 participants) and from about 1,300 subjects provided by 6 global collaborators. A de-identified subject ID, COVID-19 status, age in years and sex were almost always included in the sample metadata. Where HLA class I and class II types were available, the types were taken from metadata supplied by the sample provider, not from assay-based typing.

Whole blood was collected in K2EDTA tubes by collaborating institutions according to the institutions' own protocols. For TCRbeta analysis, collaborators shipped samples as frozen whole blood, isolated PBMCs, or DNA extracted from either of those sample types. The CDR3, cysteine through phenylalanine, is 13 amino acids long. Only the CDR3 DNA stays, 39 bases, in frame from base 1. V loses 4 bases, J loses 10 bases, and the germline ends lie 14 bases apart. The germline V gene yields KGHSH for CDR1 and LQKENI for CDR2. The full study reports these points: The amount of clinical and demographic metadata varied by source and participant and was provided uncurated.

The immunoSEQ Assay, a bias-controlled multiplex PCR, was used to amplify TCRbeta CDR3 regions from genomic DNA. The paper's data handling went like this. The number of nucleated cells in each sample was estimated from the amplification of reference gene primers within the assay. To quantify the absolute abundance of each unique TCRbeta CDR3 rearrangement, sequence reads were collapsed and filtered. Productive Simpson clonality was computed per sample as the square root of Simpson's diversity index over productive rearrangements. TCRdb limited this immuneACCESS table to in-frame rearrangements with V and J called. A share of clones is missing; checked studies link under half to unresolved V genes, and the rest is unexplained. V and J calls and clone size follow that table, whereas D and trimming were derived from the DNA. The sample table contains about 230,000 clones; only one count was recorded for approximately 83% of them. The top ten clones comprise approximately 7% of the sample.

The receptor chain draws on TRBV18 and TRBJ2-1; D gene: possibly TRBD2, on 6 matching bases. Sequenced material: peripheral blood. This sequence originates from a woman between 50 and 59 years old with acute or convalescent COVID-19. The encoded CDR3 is CASSREAAGEQFF. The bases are TGTGCCAGCTCACGGGAAGCTGCGGGGGAGCAGTTCTTC.